The clone carrying this TCR beta chain was seen only a few times. Antigen specificity is unknown. Multiplex touch-down PCR with TRB-A/B primers amplified rearranged V-D-J TRB sequences. TCRdb independently ran MiXCR on the multiplex PCR reads; one entry per CDR3 protein. The top ten hold about 35% of the sample, which has 3,000 to 3,500 distinct CDR3 sequences, approximately 42% seen once. V lost 2 bases and J lost 7, with 8 bases in between. This CDR3 spans 13 amino acids. Germline V CDR1 and CDR2: LNHDA, SQIVND (reference sequence). The data belong to a study of T cell repertoires in aging, cancer and after chemotherapy. For the study at large: Patients with chronic lymphocytic leukemia were sampled before and after fludarabine- or bendamustine-based chemotherapy.

Amplification of TCR beta used genomic DNA extracted from peripheral blood. Study-level findings and limits: In each cancer cohort, median generation probability increased across chemotherapy, suggesting thymic output rebounded. Hematological cancer patients had lymphoid organ infiltration that may impair thymic emigration or T cell expansion.

The sample consisted of blood. This clonotype originated in a human donor with a blood cancer. The chain carries TRBV19 and TRBJ2-2; tentatively, D is TRBD1 (5 bases). The CDR3 DNA is TGTGCCAGTAGTATATGGGGCGGCGGGGAGCTGTTTTTT. Residues: CASSIWGGGELFF.